The clone carrying this T cell receptor beta chain came up a few times. Its cognate antigen is unknown. Trimming removed 5 bases from V and 4 bases from J, with 15 bases in between. In germline, CDR1 is LGHNA, CDR2 YNFKEQ. CDR3 length equals 15 residues. Expressed TCRB transcripts were sequenced after all isolated RNA was converted to cDNA. The table came from immunoSEQ multiplex PCR; TCRdb's copy has only in-frame clones and leaves some out. This table has 250,000 to 300,000 clones, 24% appearing once. The entry originates in a study of beta chain features in type 1 diabetes. Study overall: Examination covered around 100 million sorted cells spanning all samples.

Findings of the study overall: Type 1 diabetes patients showed a moderate but significant shortening of TCRB CDR3s in all four CD4+ subsets. It was not settled here whether HLA type affects TCRB rearrangement.

By way of CD45RO/CCR7/CD25/CD127/CD95/CD27, the CD4+ regulatory, stem cell-like memory, central memory and naive cells were sorted. The sample consisted of naive CD4+ T cells from blood. This rearrangement joins TRBV4-2 to TRBJ2-1; the D gene is possibly TRBD2 (6 bases). This receptor was taken from a woman aged 25 to 39 with type 1 diabetes. The CDR3 here is CASSDPEGPYNEQFF. CDR3 bases: TGTGCCAGCAGCGACCCGGAGGGCCCGTACAATGAGCAGTTCTTC.